This section outlines one T cell receptor (beta chain) sequence together with its context. Original handling: Cell counts per sample came from amplifying reference gene primers. The data were produced by immunoSEQ multiplex PCR, yet TCRdb's version contains in-frame clones alone and is incomplete. Clonal size and the V and J genes are those of that table, whereas D and trimming came from the DNA. There are 200,000 to 300,000 clones in the sample; roughly 90% occur only once, and around 5.9% lies in the top ten. This record comes from a study of blood T cell repertoires in COVID-19. Turning to the study itself: Samples came from the United States, Italy and Spain, spanning acute and convalescent COVID-19.

Trimming at V came to 4 bases and at J to 2 bases, leaving 1 base not matched to a gene. This CDR3 is built from 14 residues. Germline V gene data show CDR1 as SGHNT and CDR2 as YYREEE (reference sequence). Sample: peripheral blood. The receptor's source is a man aged 55 to 69 with acute or convalescent COVID-19. The gene calls are TRBV5-4 and TRBJ2-5, with 11 bases lining up with TRBD1. The CDR3 is CASSGTGGQETQYF. CDR3 bases: TGTGCCAGCAGCGGGACAGGGGGGCAAGAGACCCAGTACTTC.